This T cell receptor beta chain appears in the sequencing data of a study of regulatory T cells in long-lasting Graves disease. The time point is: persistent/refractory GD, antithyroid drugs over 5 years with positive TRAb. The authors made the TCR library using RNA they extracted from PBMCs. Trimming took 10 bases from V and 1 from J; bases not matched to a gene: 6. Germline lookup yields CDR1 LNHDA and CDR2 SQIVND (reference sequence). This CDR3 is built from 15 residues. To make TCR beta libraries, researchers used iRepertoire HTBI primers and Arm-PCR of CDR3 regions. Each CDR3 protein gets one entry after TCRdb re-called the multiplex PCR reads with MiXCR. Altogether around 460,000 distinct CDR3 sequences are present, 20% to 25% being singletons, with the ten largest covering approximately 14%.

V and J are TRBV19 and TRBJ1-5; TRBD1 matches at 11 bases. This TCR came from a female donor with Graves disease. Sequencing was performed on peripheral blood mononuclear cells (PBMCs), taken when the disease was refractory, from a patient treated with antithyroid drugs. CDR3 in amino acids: CATRDRGGSNQPQHF. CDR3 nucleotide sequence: TGTGCCACCCGGGACAGGGGGGGGAGCAATCAGCCCCAGCATTTT.